Listed here are 29 T cell receptor beta chains from one sample, sequenced in a study of shared clonotypes between healthy human individuals. Clones were sequenced by immunoSEQ multiplex PCR, and TCRdb holds only the in-frame ones, with some missing. The sample has millions of clones, over 85% seen once. Material: naive CD4+ T cells sorted from blood. The subset denotes: CD45RA+ positively selected. These receptors were collected from a man aged 18 to 30 in good health.

This chain connects TRBV9 to TRBJ2-3, with D possibly matching TRBD2 (6 bases). CDR1 SGDLS and CDR2 YYNGEE come from the germline V gene. V shed 0 bases and J shed 5 bases, with 10 bases lying between them. CDR3 length: 14 amino acids. In nucleotides, the CDR3 is TGTGCCAGCAGCGTAGACGGGGGAGTAGATACGCAGTATTTT. Translation: CASSVDGGVDTQYF.

This clone was observed a single time. The genes are TRBV6-5 and TRBJ2-5; 11 bases line up with TRBD2. Germline-derived CDR1 and CDR2 are MNHEY and SVGAGI. J lost 5 bases, V lost 4 bases, and 6 bases had no gene match. The CDR3 has 15 residues. Here the CDR3 DNA reads TGTGCCAGCAGTTCTGAGGGACTAGCGGAGGAGACCCAGTACTTC. Translation gives CASSSEGLAEETQYF.

This sequence joins TRBV27 and TRBJ2-7; 9 bases map to TRBD2. Looked up from germline, CDR1 is MNHEY and CDR2 is SMNVEV (reference sequence). Germline trimming cut 6 bases from V and 3 bases from J; bases unmatched to any gene: 12. CDR3 length equals 16 residues. The CDR3 DNA reads TGTGCCAGCAGACCCATTCAGGGGCGGGGGGGCTACGAGCAGTACTTC. Translation gives CASRPIQGRGGYEQYF.

The rearrangement links TRBV29-1 to TRBJ1-6, with 9 bases aligning to TRBD1. Germline V CDR1 and CDR2: SQVTM, ANQGSEA. V gave up 7 bases and J gave up 9 bases; unmatched junction bases: 7. The length of the CDR3 is 13 residues. In DNA, the CDR3 is TGCAGCGAACCGGGACAGGGAAGTTCACCCCTCCACTTT. It is translated as CSEPGQGSSPLHF. Together with reference TRBV29-1 and TRBJ1-6, the CDR3 gives the full variable domain: SAVISQKPSRDICQRGTSLTIQCQVDSQVTMMFWYRQQPGQSLTLIATANQGSEATYESGFVIDKFPISRPNLTFSTLTVSNMSPEDSSIYLCSEPGQGSSPLHFGNGTRLTVT.

The gene calls are TRBV28 and TRBJ1-5; D is unclear. CDR1 and CDR2 from the germline V gene are MDHEN and SYDVKM. Trimming took 7 bases from V and 2 from J, leaving 24 bases between them. The CDR3 consists of 18 residues. CDR3 protein: CASNTKATRRIGNQPQHF. The CDR3 nucleotides are TGTGCCAGCAATACCAAGGCCACCAGACGTATTGGCAATCAGCCCCAGCATTTT.

The chain links TRBV18 to TRBJ1-1, with D possibly being TRBD1 (6 bases). Trimming pared 2 bases from V and 5 bases from J, leaving 18 bases between. The germline V gene encodes CDR1 KGHSH and CDR2 LQKENI. The CDR3 has 16 amino acids. This CDR3 reads CASSPSSGGSGTEAFF. CDR3 sequence (DNA): TGTGCCAGCTCACCAAGCTCGGGGGGCAGCGGGACTGAAGCTTTCTTT.

The gene calls are TRBV6-6 and TRBJ1-5, with D perhaps matching TRBD1 (6 bases). Between the trimmed V and J ends, which lost 6 bases and 2 bases, there was a span of 14 bases. The CDR3 extends over 15 amino acids. Per the germline V gene, CDR1 is MNHNY and CDR2 is SVGAGI (reference sequence). The CDR3 bases are TGTGCCAGCAGGGAGGGGGGGGCAGGCAATCAGCCCCAGCATTTT. It yields the protein CASREGGAGNQPQHF.

The V gene is TRBV11-2, the J gene TRBJ1-5; D is ambiguous. CDR1 is SGHAT and CDR2 is FQNNGV in the germline V gene. CDR3 length: 10 amino acids. V lost 4 bases to trimming and J lost 9 bases, with 4 bases between them. The CDR3 here is CASSCRPQHF. CDR3 coding DNA: TGTGCCAGCAGCTGCCGGCCCCAGCATTTT.

Comments on this clone: This specimen includes other DNA sequences encoding the same CDR3. V usage is TRBV10-3 and J usage is TRBJ2-2; D gene ambiguous. The CDR3 length is 14 residues. CDR1 and CDR2 (germline): ENHRY, SYGVKD. Trimming took off 4 bases at V and 4 bases at J, with 10 bases between the two ends. For the CDR3, the DNA is TGTGCCATCAGTGCGGGTGGAAGCACCGGGGAGCTGTTTTTT. Translation gives CAISAGGSTGELFF.

The chain is built from TRBV6-1 and TRBJ2-1; 7 nucleotides line up with TRBD2. V dropped 4 bases and J dropped 3; count of bases not matched to a gene: 9. Germline values: CDR1 MNHNS, CDR2 SASEGT. There are 16 residues in the CDR3. The CDR3 region is CASSVASSGFYNEQFF. As DNA, the CDR3 is TGTGCCAGCAGTGTAGCCTCTAGCGGTTTCTACAATGAGCAGTTCTTC.

The gene calls are TRBV21-1 and TRBJ2-5. TRBV21-1 counts as a pseudogene. CDR3 length equals 14 residues. The CDR3 loop reads CASRGDPAKETQYF. CDR3 bases: TGTGCCAGCAGGGGGGACCCAGCGAAAGAGACCCAGTACTTC.

Points on this clone: Other nucleotide sequences in the sample specify the same CDR3. V and J are TRBV10-1 and TRBJ2-7, with a weak D call TRBD2 (5 bases). The germline CDR1 and CDR2 sequences are WNHNN and SYGVQD (reference sequence). The CDR3 contains 13 residues. V lost 4 bases to trimming and J lost 0 bases, with 7 bases between them. The CDR3: CASSAGLSYEQYF. DNA of the CDR3: TGCGCCAGCAGTGCCGGACTCTCCTACGAGCAGTACTTC.

This sequence joins TRBV6-1 and TRBJ1-2; maybe TRBD1 (6 bases). CDR1 and CDR2 (germline): MNHNS, SASEGT. V lost 7 bases and J 4 bases, leaving 19 bases between the germline ends. The CDR3 runs 15 residues. This CDR3 is CASIVRGQTFYGYTF. CDR3 in DNA: TGTGCCAGCATTGTCAGGGGTCAAACCTTCTATGGCTACACCTTC.

The chain employs TRBV2 and TRBJ1-1; 7 bases map to TRBD1. CDR3 size: 15 residues. In germline, CDR1 is SNHLY, CDR2 FYNNEI. Trimming removed 4 bases from V and 4 bases from J; junction bases left unmatched: 9. CDR3 amino acids: CASSAGQKSSTEAFF. Written as DNA, the CDR3 is TGTGCCAGCAGTGCGGGACAGAAGTCGAGCACTGAAGCTTTCTTT.

This rearrangement joins TRBV5-4 to TRBJ2-5; D tentatively fits TRBD1 or TRBD2 (5 bases each). Germline V gives CDR1 SGHNT, CDR2 YYREEE (reference sequence). V was cut by 5 bases and J by 4 bases, with 18 bases left in between. The CDR3 spans 15 residues. CDR3 protein: CASRRPGSLAETQYF. The DNA for the CDR3 is TGTGCCAGCAGGCGGCCAGGGAGCTTGGCAGAGACCCAGTACTTC.

About this clone: Other DNA sequences in the same sample also yield this CDR3. V is TRBV12-5 and J is TRBJ2-3, with D uncertain. Trimming took 1 base from V and 1 from J, leaving 6 bases between them. Germline CDR1 reads LGHNT; CDR2 reads FRNRAP. The CDR3 has 14 residues. The CDR3 coding sequence is TGTGCTAGTGGTTTGGGGCAGGGCACAGATACGCAGTATTTT. It codes for CASGLGQGTDTQYF.

The J gene is TRBJ2-7, the V gene TRBV4-3; D gene unclear. The CDR3 is made up of 15 amino acids. CDR1 and CDR2 (germline): LGHNA, YSLEER. Trimming took off 1 base at V and 0 bases at J, with 10 bases between the two ends. The CDR3 sequence is CASSQGTLGSYEQYF. CDR3 coding DNA: TGCGCCAGCAGCCAAGGTACCCTCGGCTCCTACGAGCAGTACTTC.

The chain uses TRBV6-6 and TRBJ2-7; TRBD1 might be the D (5 bases). This CDR3 region has 14 residues. Trimming cost V 4 bases and J 5 bases, with 15 bases left between them. Germline CDR1 MNHNY, CDR2 SVGAGI (reference sequence). For the CDR3, the DNA is TGTGCCAGCAGTTCCCAGGGAATAGGCAACGAGCAGTACTTC. This sequence encodes CASSSQGIGNEQYF.

A note on this clone: Other DNA sequences in the same sample also yield this CDR3. The V and J genes are TRBV14 and TRBJ2-5, with D uncertain. Trimming took off 2 bases at V and 1 base at J, with 2 bases between the two ends. Germline CDR1 SGHDN, CDR2 FVKESK. CDR3 length equals 12 residues. CDR3 DNA sequence: TGTGCCAGCAGCCAAAGCCAAGAGACCCAGTACTTC. Translated, it gives CASSQSQETQYF. The complete variable domain, with remaining parts taken from reference TRBV14 and TRBJ2-5, reads EAGVTQFPSHSVIEKGQTVTLRCDPISGHDNLYWYRRVMGKEIKFLLHFVKESKQDESGMPNNRFLAERTGGTYSTLKVQPAELEDSGVYFCASSQSQETQYFGPGTRLLVL.

The chain couples TRBV9 to TRBJ2-5, with TRBD2 identical over 10 bases. The CDR3 covers 15 residues. Germline loops: CDR1 SGDLS, CDR2 YYNGEE. The V segment lost 3 bases and the J segment 0 bases; nucleotides outside the gene matches: 2. The CDR3 DNA reads TGTGCCAGCAGCGAACTAGCGGGGAACCAAGAGACCCAGTACTTC. Its translation is CASSELAGNQETQYF. Filled out from reference TRBV9 and TRBJ2-5, the complete variable domain reads DSGVTQTPKHLITATGQRVTLRCSPRSGDLSVYWYQQSLDQGLQFLIQYYNGEERAKGNILERFSAQQFPDLHSELNLSSLELGDSALYFCASSELAGNQETQYFGPGTRLLVL.

The V and J genes are TRBV29-1 and TRBJ2-3; 10 nucleotides line up with TRBD2. Germline V gives CDR1 SQVTM, CDR2 ANQGSEA. The V gene end was trimmed by 0 bases and the J gene end by 4 bases; junction bases not matched to a gene: 4. This CDR3 contains 15 residues. In nucleotides, the CDR3 is TGCAGCGTTGAAGACGCAGCGGGAGGGGCAGATACGCAGTATTTT. Translation: CSVEDAAGGADTQYF.

The CDR3: CASSTFAGTGIGYTF. The DNA for the CDR3 is TGTGCCAGTAGTACCTTCGCCGGGACAGGGATTGGCTACACCTTC. V usage is TRBV19 and J usage is TRBJ1-2; TRBD1 matches at 9 bases. Germline V gene sequence: CDR1 LNHDA, CDR2 SQIVND (reference sequence). V dropped 4 bases and J dropped 7; count of bases not matched to a gene: 10. This CDR3 has 15 residues.

The gene calls are TRBV2 and TRBJ1-5, with 8 positions matching TRBD1. V was pared by 4 bases and J by 7 bases, with 3 bases of the junction left unmatched. CDR3 length: 13 residues. Per germline, CDR1 SNHLY and CDR2 FYNNEI. The CDR3 DNA follows: TGTGCCAGCAGTGTAGGACAGGGCCAGCCCCAGCATTTT. It is translated as CASSVGQGQPQHF.

V is TRBV6-5 and J is TRBJ1-1, with 7 bases fitting TRBD1. The germline gives CDR1 MNHEY, CDR2 SVGAGI. V lost 2 bases, J lost 4 bases, and 10 bases stayed unmatched. This CDR3 has 16 residues. In nucleotides, the CDR3 is TGTGCCAGCAGTTACATCACAGGGGTGGATTCCACTGAAGCTTTCTTT. Its protein product is CASSYITGVDSTEAFF.

The rearrangement uses TRBV4-1 and TRBJ2-2, with a weak D call TRBD2 (6 bases). This CDR3 is built from 16 residues. V was shortened by 0 bases and J by 1 base, with 9 bases between the two germline ends. The germline V gene encodes CDR1 MGHRA and CDR2 YSYEKL. CDR3 region: CASSQDVAVNTGELFF. In DNA form, the CDR3 reads TGCGCCAGCAGCCAAGATGTAGCGGTGAACACCGGGGAGCTGTTTTTT.

In DNA, the CDR3 is TGTGCCAGCAGCACGTCGTTAGGGAATGCCTACGAGCAGTACTTC. Translated, it gives CASSTSLGNAYEQYF. The rearrangement links TRBV6-5 to TRBJ2-5, with D uncertain. The end of the DNA aligns better with TRBJ2-7, so the J call may be wrong. The germline CDR1 and CDR2 sequences are MNHEY and SVGAGI. The CDR3 runs to 15 residues.

The chain combines TRBV14 with TRBJ2-2; the D gene is possibly TRBD1 (6 bases). CDR1 is SGHDN, CDR2 FVKESK, per germline. The V end lost 4 bases, the J end lost 3 bases, and 30 bases lay between the germline ends. This CDR3 comprises 21 residues. The CDR3 DNA follows: TGTGCCAGCAGCCTAGGCAGGGGAAGACAGAAAGGAGAAACGGACACCGGGGAGCTGTTTTTT. This translates into CASSLGRGRQKGETDTGELFF.

The chain links TRBV7-9 to TRBJ1-6, with D unclear. The CDR3 loop spans 15 amino acids. Trimming left V 0 bases short and J 7 bases short, with 10 bases between. Germline CDR1 SEHNR, CDR2 FQNEAQ (reference sequence). In DNA form, the CDR3 reads TGTGCCAGCAGCTTAGCGGCGGGGTCGAATTCACCCCTCCACTTT. It yields the protein CASSLAAGSNSPLHF.

This clone was recorded only once. This chain uses TRBV7-9 with TRBJ2-5; D gene unclear. V lost 3 bases and J lost 5, with 13 bases in between. From germline, CDR1 is SEHNR and CDR2 FQNEAQ (reference sequence). The CDR3 runs 14 residues. In nucleotides, the CDR3 is TGTGCCAGCAGCTTTTCCTCACTTCTGGAGACCCAGTACTTC. Protein: CASSFSSLLETQYF.